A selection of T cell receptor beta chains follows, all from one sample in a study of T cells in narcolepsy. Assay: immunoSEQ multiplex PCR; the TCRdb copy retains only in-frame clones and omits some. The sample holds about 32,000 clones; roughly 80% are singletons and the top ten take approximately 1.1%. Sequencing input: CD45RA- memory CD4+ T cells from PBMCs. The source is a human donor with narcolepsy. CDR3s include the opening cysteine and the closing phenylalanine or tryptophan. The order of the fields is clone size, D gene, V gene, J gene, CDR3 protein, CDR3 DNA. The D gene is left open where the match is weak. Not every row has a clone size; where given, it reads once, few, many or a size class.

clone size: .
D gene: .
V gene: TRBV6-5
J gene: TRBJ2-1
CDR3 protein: CASSRGLSSYNEQFF
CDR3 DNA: TGTGCCAGCAGTCGGGGATTAAGCTCCTACAATGAGCAGTTCTTC

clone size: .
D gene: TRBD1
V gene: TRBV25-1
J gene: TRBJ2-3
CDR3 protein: CASSAVRGRGDTQYF
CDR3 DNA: TGTGCCAGCAGTGCGGTTAGGGGGCGCGGAGATACGCAGTATTTT

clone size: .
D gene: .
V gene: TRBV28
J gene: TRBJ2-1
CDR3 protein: CASSAMDSFHNEQFF
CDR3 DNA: TGTGCCAGCAGCGCAATGGATTCCTTTCACAATGAGCAGTTCTTC

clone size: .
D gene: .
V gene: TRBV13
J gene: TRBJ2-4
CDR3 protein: CASSFSGELGIQYF
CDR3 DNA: TGTGCCAGCAGCTTCTCTGGGGAGTTGGGCATTCAGTACTTC

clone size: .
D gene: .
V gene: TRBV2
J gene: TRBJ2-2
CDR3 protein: CASSKIQAARTGELFF
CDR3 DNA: TGTGCCAGCAGCAAGATACAGGCCGCGCGAACCGGGGAGCTGTTTTTT

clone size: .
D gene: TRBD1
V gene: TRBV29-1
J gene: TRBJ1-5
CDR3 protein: CSAGQHNQPQHF
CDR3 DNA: TGCAGCGCGGGACAGCACAATCAGCCCCAGCATTTT

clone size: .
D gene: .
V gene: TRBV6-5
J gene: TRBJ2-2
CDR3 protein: CASSGSLVGGELFF
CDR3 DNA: TGTGCCAGCTCTGGCTCACTAGTCGGCGGGGAGCTGTTTTTT

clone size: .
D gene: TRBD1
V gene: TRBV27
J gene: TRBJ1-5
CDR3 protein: CASRPGQGVGWPQHF
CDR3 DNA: TGTGCCAGCAGACCGGGACAGGGAGTGGGTTGGCCCCAGCATTTT

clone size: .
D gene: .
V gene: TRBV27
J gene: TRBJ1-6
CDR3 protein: CASRRGDSGTPLHF
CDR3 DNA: TGTGCCAGTAGGAGGGGGGACTCGGGGACACCCCTCCACTTT

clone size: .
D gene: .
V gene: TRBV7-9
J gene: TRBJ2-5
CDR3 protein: CASSYAVVETQYF
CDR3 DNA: TGTGCCAGCAGCTACGCGGTCGTAGAGACCCAGTACTTC

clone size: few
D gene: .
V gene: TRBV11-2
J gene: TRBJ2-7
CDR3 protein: CASSLYTLLTPSYEQYF
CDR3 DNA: TGTGCCAGCAGCTTATATACCTTGCTGACACCTTCCTACGAGCAGTACTTC

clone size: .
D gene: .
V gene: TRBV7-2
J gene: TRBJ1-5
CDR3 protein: CASSLTGREPQHF
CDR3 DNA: TGTGCCAGCAGCTTAACGGGAAGGGAGCCCCAGCATTTT

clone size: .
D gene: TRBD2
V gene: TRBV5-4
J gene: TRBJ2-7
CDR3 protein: CASSLKREDEQYF
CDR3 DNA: TGTGCCAGCAGCCTGAAGCGGGAGGACGAGCAGTACTTC

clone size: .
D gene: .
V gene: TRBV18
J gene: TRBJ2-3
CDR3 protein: CASSPLGGSTDTQYF
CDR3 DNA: TGTGCCAGCTCACCACTTGGGGGGAGCACAGATACGCAGTATTTT

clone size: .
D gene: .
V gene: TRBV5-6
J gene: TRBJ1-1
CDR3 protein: CASSPGGDRAFF
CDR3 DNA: TGTGCCAGCAGCCCGGGCGGGGATCGAGCTTTCTTT

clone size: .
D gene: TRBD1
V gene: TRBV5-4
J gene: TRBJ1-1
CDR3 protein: CASSLDRGGQHTEAFF
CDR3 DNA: TGTGCCAGCAGCTTAGACAGGGGGGGTCAGCACACTGAAGCTTTCTTT

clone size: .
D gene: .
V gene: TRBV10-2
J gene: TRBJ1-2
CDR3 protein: CASSEEGWGGYTF
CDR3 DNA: TGCGCCAGCAGTGAGGAGGGTTGGGGCGGCTACACCTTC

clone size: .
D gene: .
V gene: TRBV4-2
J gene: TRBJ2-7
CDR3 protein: CASSQDNGGYEQYF
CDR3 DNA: TGTGCCAGCAGCCAAGATAATGGGGGCTACGAGCAGTACTTC

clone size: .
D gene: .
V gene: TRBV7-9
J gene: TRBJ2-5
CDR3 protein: CASSHEETQYF
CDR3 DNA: TGTGCCAGCAGCCACGAAGAGACCCAGTACTTC

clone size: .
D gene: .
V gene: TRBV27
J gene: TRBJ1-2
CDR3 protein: CASSRQQGYGYTF
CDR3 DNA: TGTGCCAGCAGTCGACAACAGGGCTATGGCTACACCTTC

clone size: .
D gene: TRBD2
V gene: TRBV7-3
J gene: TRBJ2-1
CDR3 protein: CASSSSGAGDEQFF
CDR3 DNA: TGTGCCAGCAGCTCTAGCGGGGCGGGGGATGAGCAGTTCTTC

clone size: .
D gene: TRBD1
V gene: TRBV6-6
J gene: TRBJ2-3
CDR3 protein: CASSLRGSHTDTQYF
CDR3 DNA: TGTGCCAGCAGCCTCAGGGGGTCCCACACAGATACGCAGTATTTT

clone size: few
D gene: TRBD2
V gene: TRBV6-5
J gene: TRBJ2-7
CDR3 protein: CASRTTSGNYEQYF
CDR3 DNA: TGTGCCAGCAGAACGACTAGCGGAAATTACGAGCAGTACTTC

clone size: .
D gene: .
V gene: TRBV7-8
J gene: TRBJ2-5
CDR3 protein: CASSSSWDLRQYF
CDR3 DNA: TGTGCCAGCAGCTCCAGTTGGGATCTAAGACAGTACTTC

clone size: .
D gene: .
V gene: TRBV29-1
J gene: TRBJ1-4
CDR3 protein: CSVDSPGGGEKLFF
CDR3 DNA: TGCAGCGTTGATTCCCCGGGGGGCGGAGAAAAACTGTTTTTT

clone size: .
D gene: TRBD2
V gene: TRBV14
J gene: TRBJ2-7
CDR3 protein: CASSQGVAGAYEQYF
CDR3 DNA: TGTGCCAGCAGCCAAGGAGTAGCGGGAGCCTACGAGCAGTACTTC

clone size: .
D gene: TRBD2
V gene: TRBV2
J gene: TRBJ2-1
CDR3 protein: CASSEVRGAYNEQFF
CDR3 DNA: TGTGCCAGCAGTGAAGTGCGGGGGGCCTACAATGAGCAGTTCTTC

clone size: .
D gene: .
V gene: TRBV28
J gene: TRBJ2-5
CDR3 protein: CASYNAGAETQYF
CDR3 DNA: TGTGCCAGCTACAATGCAGGGGCGGAGACCCAGTACTTC

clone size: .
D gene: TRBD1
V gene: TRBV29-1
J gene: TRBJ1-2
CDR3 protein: CSVAGGVNYGYTF
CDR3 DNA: TGCAGCGTTGCAGGGGGCGTAAACTATGGCTACACCTTC

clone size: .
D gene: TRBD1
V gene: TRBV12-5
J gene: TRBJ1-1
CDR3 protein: CASGLGTGGEAFF
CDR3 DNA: TGTGCTAGTGGTTTGGGGACAGGGGGTGAAGCTTTCTTT

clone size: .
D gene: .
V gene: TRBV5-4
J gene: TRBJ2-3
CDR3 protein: CASSLKERVDTQYF
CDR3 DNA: TGTGCCAGCAGCTTGAAGGAACGGGTAGATACGCAGTATTTT

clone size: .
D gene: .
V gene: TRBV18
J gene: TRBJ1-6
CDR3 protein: CASSPKESPLHF
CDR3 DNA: TGTGCCAGCTCACCAAAGGAGTCACCCCTCCACTTT

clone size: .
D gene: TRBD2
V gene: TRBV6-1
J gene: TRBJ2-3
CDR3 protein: CASSDYGTTDVYTQYF
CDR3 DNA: TGTGCCAGCAGTGACTACGGGACTACAGACGTTTATACGCAGTATTTT

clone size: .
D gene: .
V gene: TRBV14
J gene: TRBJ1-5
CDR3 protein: CASSIWGQPQHF
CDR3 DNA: TGTGCCAGCAGTATTTGGGGGCAGCCCCAGCATTTT

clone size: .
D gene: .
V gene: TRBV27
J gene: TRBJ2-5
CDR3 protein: CASSFAGLGETQYF
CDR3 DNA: TGTGCCAGCAGTTTTGCGGGATTGGGGGAGACCCAGTACTTC

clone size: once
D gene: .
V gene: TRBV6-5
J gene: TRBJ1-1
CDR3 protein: CASRPPTGNAEAFF
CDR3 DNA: TGTGCCAGCAGACCCCCCACAGGGAACGCTGAAGCTTTCTTT

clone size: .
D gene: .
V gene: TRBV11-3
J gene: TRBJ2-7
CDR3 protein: CASRDQGRNEQYF
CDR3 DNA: TGTGCCAGCAGGGATCAGGGACGGAACGAGCAGTACTTC

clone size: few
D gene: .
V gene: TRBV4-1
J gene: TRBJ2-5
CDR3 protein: CASSRGGLETQYF
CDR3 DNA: TGCGCCAGCAGCAGGGGGGGCCTGGAGACCCAGTACTTC

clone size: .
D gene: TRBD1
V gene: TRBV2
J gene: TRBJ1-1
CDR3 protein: CASSKGQGGTEAFF
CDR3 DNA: TGTGCCAGCAGCAAGGGACAGGGGGGGACTGAAGCTTTCTTT

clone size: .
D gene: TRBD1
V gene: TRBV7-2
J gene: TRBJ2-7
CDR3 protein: CASSRGGQVSYEQYF
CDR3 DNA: TGTGCCAGCAGCCGGGGCGGACAGGTTTCCTACGAGCAGTACTTC

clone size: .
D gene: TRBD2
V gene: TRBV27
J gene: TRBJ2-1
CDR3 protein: CASKTSGRAEQFF
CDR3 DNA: TGTGCCAGCAAAACTAGCGGGAGGGCTGAGCAGTTCTTC

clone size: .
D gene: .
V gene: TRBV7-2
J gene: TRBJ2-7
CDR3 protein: CASGSGVSYEQYF
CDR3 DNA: TGTGCCAGCGGCTCCGGGGTGTCCTACGAGCAGTACTTC

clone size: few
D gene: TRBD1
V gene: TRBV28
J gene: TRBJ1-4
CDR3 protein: CASSFRGTGGREKLFF
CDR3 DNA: TGTGCCAGCAGTTTCCGAGGGACAGGGGGCCGCGAAAAACTGTTTTTT

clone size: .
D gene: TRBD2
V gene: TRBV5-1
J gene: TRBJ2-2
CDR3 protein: CASSSGLAPNTGELFF
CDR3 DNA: TGCGCCAGCAGCTCAGGACTAGCCCCGAACACCGGGGAGCTGTTTTTT